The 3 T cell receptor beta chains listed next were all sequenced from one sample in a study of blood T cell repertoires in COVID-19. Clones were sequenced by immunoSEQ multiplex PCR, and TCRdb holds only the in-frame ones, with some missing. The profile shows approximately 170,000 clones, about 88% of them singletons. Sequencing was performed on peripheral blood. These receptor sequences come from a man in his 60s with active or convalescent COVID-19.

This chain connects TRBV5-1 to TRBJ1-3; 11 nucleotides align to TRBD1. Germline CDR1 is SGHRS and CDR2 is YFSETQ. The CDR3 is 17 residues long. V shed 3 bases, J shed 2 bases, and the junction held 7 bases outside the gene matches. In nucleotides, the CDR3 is TGCGCCAGCAGCTGGGACGGACAGGGGGCGACTGGAAACACCATATATTTT. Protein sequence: CASSWDGQGATGNTIYF. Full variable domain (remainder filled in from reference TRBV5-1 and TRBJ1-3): KAGVTQTPRYLIKTRGQQVTLSCSPISGHRSVSWYQQTPGQGLQFLFEYFSETQRNKGNFPGRFSGRQFSNSRSEMNVSTLELGDSALYLCASSWDGQGATGNTIYFGEGSWLTVV.

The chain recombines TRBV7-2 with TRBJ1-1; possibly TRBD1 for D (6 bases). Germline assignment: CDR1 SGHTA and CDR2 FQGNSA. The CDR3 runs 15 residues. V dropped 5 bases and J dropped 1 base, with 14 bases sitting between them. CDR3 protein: CASSARQVTNTEAFF. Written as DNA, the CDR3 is TGTGCCAGCAGCGCCCGACAGGTTACGAACACTGAAGCTTTCTTT.

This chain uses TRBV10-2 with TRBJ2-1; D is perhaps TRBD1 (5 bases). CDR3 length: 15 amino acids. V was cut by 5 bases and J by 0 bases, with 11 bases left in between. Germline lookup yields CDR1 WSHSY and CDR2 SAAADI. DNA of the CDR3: TGCGCCAGCAGTAAGACAGCAACCTCCTACAATGAGCAGTTCTTC. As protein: CASSKTATSYNEQFF.